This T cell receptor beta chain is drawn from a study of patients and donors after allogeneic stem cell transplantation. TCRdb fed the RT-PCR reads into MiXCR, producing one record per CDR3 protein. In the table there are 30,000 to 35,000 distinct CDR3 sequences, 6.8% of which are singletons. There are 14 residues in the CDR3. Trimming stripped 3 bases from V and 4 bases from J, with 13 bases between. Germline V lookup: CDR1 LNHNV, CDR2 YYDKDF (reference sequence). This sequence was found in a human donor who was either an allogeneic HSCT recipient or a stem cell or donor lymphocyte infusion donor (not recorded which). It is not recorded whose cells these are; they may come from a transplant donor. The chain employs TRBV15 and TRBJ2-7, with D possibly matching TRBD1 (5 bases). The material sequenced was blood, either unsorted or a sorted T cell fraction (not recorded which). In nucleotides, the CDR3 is TGTGCCACCAGCAGGGGTCAGGGCGAATACGAGCAGTACTTC. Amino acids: CATSRGQGEYEQYF.